This is a list of T cell receptor beta chains from one sample in a study of beta chain features in type 1 diabetes. Assay used: immunoSEQ multiplex PCR; TCRdb lists only in-frame clones, some missing. The sample shows more than 150,000 clones, about 13% of them seen only once. The sequenced sample was central memory CD4+ T cells from blood. Source of these receptors: a woman aged 18-29 years in good health. CDR3s include the opening cysteine and the closing phenylalanine or tryptophan. Fields, in order: V gene, clone size, J gene, CDR3 protein. Only some rows state a clone size, as once, few, many or a class for expanded clones.

TRBV28	few	TRBJ1-2	CASSPPRSYGYTF
TRBV7-3	.	TRBJ2-1	CASSLGLAGFYNEQFF
TRBV19	few	TRBJ1-5	CASSIQGPSQPQHF
TRBV29-1	few	TRBJ1-5	CSVSAGSNQPQHF
TRBV9	few	TRBJ2-3	CASSDGAYLESSDTQYF
TRBV9	many	TRBJ2-1	CASSLENEQFF
TRBV30	.	TRBJ2-7	CAWSVKAGVPEQYF
TRBV20-1	few	TRBJ1-2	CSATPSYGYTF
TRBV18	.	TRBJ1-3	CASAWGERSGNTIYF
TRBV29-1	.	TRBJ2-3	CSVQGLAGTDTQYF
TRBV30	few	TRBJ2-7	CAWNGGIRDEQYF
TRBV5-1	few	TRBJ2-7	CASSPADRSYEQYF
TRBV7-9	few	TRBJ2-6	CASSPYSYGYSGANVLTF
TRBV18	.	TRBJ1-5	CASSPPGQWEQPQHF
TRBV7-2	.	TRBJ2-5	CASSPGQPQETQYF
TRBV21-1	few	TRBJ2-7	CASSKVREYEQYF
TRBV11-3	few	TRBJ2-7	CASSLDRREQYF
TRBV18	few	TRBJ2-1	CASSPGQGSYNEQFF
TRBV2	few	TRBJ1-4	CASSASFGVNEKLFF
TRBV5-1	.	TRBJ1-3	CASSGGASGNTIYF
TRBV28	.	TRBJ2-1	CASSSELAGGPRNEQFF
TRBV2	few	TRBJ2-7	CASRRDSLLYEQYF
TRBV5-1	few	TRBJ2-7	CASSLEGQGSYEQYF
TRBV28	few	TRBJ2-1	CASRLRDILRNEQFF
TRBV29-1	few	TRBJ2-1	CSVVRVSYNEQFF
TRBV7-2	few	TRBJ2-1	CASSSTGTGSLLGRNEQFF
TRBV7-8	.	TRBJ2-5	CASSLGTGQKETQYF
TRBV2	few	TRBJ1-1	CASSRDRRDTEAFF
TRBV7-2	few	TRBJ2-4	CASSLVLAKNIQYF
TRBV27	few	TRBJ2-2	CASRTSGTAGELFF
TRBV28	.	TRBJ1-2	CASSLQGPEGYTF
TRBV4-1	few	TRBJ2-3	CASSRRSVDTQYF
TRBV7-2	.	TRBJ1-2	CASSPLESVGYTF
TRBV14	few	TRBJ2-5	CASSQGRTLADQETQYF
TRBV2	.	TRBJ2-1	CASRRLAGVVNEQFF
TRBV28	few	TRBJ2-3	CASSLWQGGTDTQYF
TRBV7-2	few	TRBJ1-3	CASSPPISGNTIYF
TRBV7-2	few	TRBJ2-3	CASSRGQGTDTQYF
TRBV4-1	few	TRBJ2-2	CASSQGPGWRTGELFF
TRBV5-1	few	TRBJ1-1	CASSLAGGSGTEAFF